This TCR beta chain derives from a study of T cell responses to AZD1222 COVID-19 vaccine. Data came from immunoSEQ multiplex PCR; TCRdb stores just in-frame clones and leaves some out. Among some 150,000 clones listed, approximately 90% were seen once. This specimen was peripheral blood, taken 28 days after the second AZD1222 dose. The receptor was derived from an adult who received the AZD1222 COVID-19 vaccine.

The CDR3 nucleotides read TGCGCCAGCAGTGGGCAGATCGCCTATGGCTACACCTTC. It is translated as CASSGQIAYGYTF. This sequence joins TRBV5-1 and TRBJ1-2, with D hard to call. The V end was cut by 5 bases, the J end by 4 bases, with 12 bases between. CDR3 length equals 13 residues. CDR1 and CDR2 (germline): SGHRS, YFSETQ. Using reference TRBV5-1 and TRBJ1-2 for the parts outside the CDR3, the full variable domain is KAGVTQTPRYLIKTRGQQVTLSCSPISGHRSVSWYQQTPGQGLQFLFEYFSETQRNKGNFPGRFSGRQFSNSRSEMNVSTLELGDSALYLCASSGQIAYGYTFGSGTRLTVV.